This T cell receptor (beta chain) was captured by sequencing in a study of T cell changes during pregnancy in multiple sclerosis. Repertoires were generated with immunoSEQ multiplex PCR, while TCRdb's copy carries only in-frame clones and drops some. The sample has roughly 26,000 clones, 89% seen once. V lost 4 bases to trimming and J lost 8 bases, with 7 bases between them. CDR1 and CDR2 from the germline V gene are MNHEY and SVGAGI. CDR3 length equals 11 residues. The chain is built from TRBV6-5 and TRBJ2-3; possible D gene TRBD1, 5 bases. This sample comprised CD8+ T cells from peripheral blood mononuclear cells, obtained in the second trimester of pregnancy. The TCR was taken from a female donor with multiple sclerosis, enrolled in a pregnancy study. CDR3 nucleotide sequence: TGTGCCAGCAGTTGGGGCGGTACGCAGTATTTT. Protein product: CASSWGGTQYF.